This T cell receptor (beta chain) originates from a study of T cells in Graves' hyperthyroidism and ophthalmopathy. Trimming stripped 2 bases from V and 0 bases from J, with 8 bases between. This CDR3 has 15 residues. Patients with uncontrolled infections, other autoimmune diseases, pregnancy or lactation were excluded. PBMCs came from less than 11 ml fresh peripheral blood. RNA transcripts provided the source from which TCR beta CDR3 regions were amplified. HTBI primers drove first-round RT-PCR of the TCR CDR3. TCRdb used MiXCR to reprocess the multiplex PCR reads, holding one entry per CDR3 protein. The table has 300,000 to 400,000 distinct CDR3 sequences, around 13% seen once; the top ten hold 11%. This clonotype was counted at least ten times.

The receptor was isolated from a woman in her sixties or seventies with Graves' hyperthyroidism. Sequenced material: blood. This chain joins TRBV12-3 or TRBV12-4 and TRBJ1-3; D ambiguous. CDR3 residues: CASSLNHYSGNTIYF. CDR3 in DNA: TGTGCCAGCAGTTTAAACCACTACTCTGGAAACACCATATATTTT.